The clone carrying this T cell receptor beta chain has just a few counts. Its antigen remains unidentified. Germline V gene lookup returns CDR1 LGHDT and CDR2 YNNKEL (reference sequence). V dropped 3 bases and J dropped 4 bases, with 13 bases sitting between them. There are 14 residues in the CDR3. The data derive from a study of vaccination effects on CD4 cells after COVID-19. In the study overall: In culture with approximately 10 IU/ml IL-2 and roughly 9.3 ug/ml peptides, PBMC were grown at a few million per well.

Culture proceeded for approximately nine days, and CD4+ T cells were then isolated. Half-medium replacement with IL-2 medium occurred on days 3 and 7. This table comes from immunoSEQ multiplex PCR, and its TCRdb copy is limited to in-frame clones, with some not included. The sample includes about 25,000 clones, 73% of them seen just once. The rearrangement uses TRBV3-1 (or the pseudogene TRBV3-2) and TRBJ2-7; D possibly corresponds to TRBD1 (6 bases). This specimen consisted of CD4+ T cells from PBMCs cultured without peptide, obtained before COVID-19 vaccination. The receptor was derived from a human donor who received a COVID-19 vaccine. The CDR3 sequence is CASSHLTGPYEQYF. CDR3 nucleotides: TGTGCCAGCAGCCACCTGACAGGACCTTACGAGCAGTACTTC.